The rows below give T cell receptor beta chains drawn from one sample of a study of shared clonotypes between healthy human individuals. Only in-frame clones appear in the TCRdb table, and some are missing; sequencing was by immunoSEQ multiplex PCR. The sample carries 1,100,000 or so clones, roughly 74% recorded once. The specimen was memory CD4+ T cells from PBMCs. These receptors were taken from a man aged 18 to 30 in good health. Some clones in this sample may be carry-over from other donors' samples. Both conserved end residues are part of each CDR3. D genes are given only for firm matches. Expanded clones get a size class; other rows say once, few or many, or leave the size out.

v_call	d_call	clone_size	j_call	cdr3_nt	cdr3_aa
TRBV7-3	TRBD2	-	TRBJ2-1	TGTGCCAGCAGCCCCACTAGCGGGAGTGCTGAGCAGTTCTTC	CASSPTSGSAEQFF
TRBV6-5	-	-	TRBJ1-2	TGTGCCAGCAATCCCTCGGGCCCCCTAGGAACGACCTTC	CASNPSGPLGTTF
TRBV5-4	TRBD2	-	TRBJ2-5	TGTGCCAGCAGCTTACTAGCGGCGGAAGAGACCCAGTACTTC	CASSLLAAEETQYF
TRBV14	-	-	TRBJ2-7	TGTGCCAGCAGCCCGGTATGGGGGCGGACCTACGAGCAGTACTTC	CASSPVWGRTYEQYF
TRBV28	-	-	TRBJ1-2	TGTGCCAGCAGTTTATGGGCGGCTACTAACTATGGCTACACCTTC	CASSLWAATNYGYTF
TRBV10-3	TRBD1	-	TRBJ1-1	TGTGCCATCAGAGACAGGGAGGATGTTGAAGCTTTCTTT	CAIRDREDVEAFF
TRBV11-2	-	-	TRBJ2-3	TGTGCCAGCAGACCCCCGGTTGCAGGGATGTCCGATACGCAGTATTTT	CASRPPVAGMSDTQYF
TRBV28	-	few	TRBJ1-1	TGTGCCAGCAGTTCCTTGGGGGCAATGGACACTGAAGCTTTCTTT	CASSSLGAMDTEAFF
TRBV5-1	TRBD1	-	TRBJ2-1	TGCGCCAGCACCGGACAGGGGGACAATGAGCAGTTCTTC	CASTGQGDNEQFF
TRBV4-1	TRBD1	-	TRBJ1-3	TGCGCCAGCAGCAAATCCGGGACAGGGACCGACACCATATATTTT	CASSKSGTGTDTIYF
TRBV19	TRBD1	once	TRBJ2-2	TGTGCCAGTACCCCCTCTTACCGGGACAGGGTATACACCGGGGAGCTGTTTTTT	CASTPSYRDRVYTGELFF
TRBV11-3	-	-	TRBJ1-5	TGTGCCAAGCAGTACCAGGTCTGCAATCAGCCCCAGCATTTT	CAKQYQVCNQPQHF
TRBV28	TRBD2	-	TRBJ2-5	TGTGCCAGCCTGTCCAGCGGGAGACGGGAGACCCAGTACTTC	CASLSSGRRETQYF
TRBV5-1	TRBD1	-	TRBJ1-2	TGCGCCAGCACATCCGGGACAGGGGGAGTTGGCTACACCTTC	CASTSGTGGVGYTF
TRBV15	-	once	TRBJ2-5	TGTGCCACCAGCAGAGATTTGGGGTCCTATGGGGGGACCCAGTACTTC	CATSRDLGSYGGTQYF
TRBV7-6	TRBD2	-	TRBJ2-5	TGTGCCAGCAGCTTAGGGGCTAGCGGGAGTATAGGGGAGACCCAGTACTTC	CASSLGASGSIGETQYF
TRBV6-5	-	-	TRBJ1-1	TGTGCCAGCAGTTACGAGGCAAGGAGCACTGAAGCTTTCTTT	CASSYEARSTEAFF
TRBV21-1	-	many	TRBJ1-1	TGTGCCAGCAGCAAAGACGGGCCGAATGCTAACACTGAAGCTTTCTTT	CASSKDGPNANTEAFF
TRBV7-6	-	-	TRBJ1-1	TGTGCCAGCAGCTTGGGTCTTGGGAACACTGAAGCTTTCTTT	CASSLGLGNTEAFF
TRBV5-1	TRBD2	-	TRBJ2-1	TGCGCCAGCAGCTTTAGCGGGAGATCAGATGAGCAGTTCTTC	CASSFSGRSDEQFF
TRBV18	TRBD2	once	TRBJ2-7	TGTGCCAGCTCAGCAGGGTCTAGCGGGGGATCCTACGAGCAGTACTTC	CASSAGSSGGSYEQYF
TRBV4-1	-	few	TRBJ2-7	TGCGCCAGCAGCACTCCCAGGGGTAGGGGCGAGCAGTACTTC	CASSTPRGRGEQYF
TRBV7-2	TRBD2	-	TRBJ2-2	TGTGCCATCTTCCCGTGGGGGACTAGCAACACCGGGGAGCTGTTTTTT	CAIFPWGTSNTGELFF
TRBV27	TRBD1	-	TRBJ2-2	TGTGCCAGCAGTTTGGGAAGGGGGCGTCACACCGGGGAGCTGTTTTTT	CASSLGRGRHTGELFF
TRBV9	TRBD2	-	TRBJ2-7	TGTGCCAGCAGTGTCCTAGCGGGAGGGGAGCAGTACTTC	CASSVLAGGEQYF
TRBV5-8	-	-	TRBJ1-5	TGTGCCAGCAGCTTGGTGTATGGGACCCGGAACCAGCCCCAGCATTTT	CASSLVYGTRNQPQHF